Included here is one T cell receptor (beta chain) sequence, with context. Its antigen is unknown. cDNA libraries of TCR beta carried unique molecular identifiers. Between about 1 and 11 million T cells gave rise to about 450,000 cDNA molecules. MiXCR was run by TCRdb on the PCR reads, yielding one entry per CDR3 protein. The repertoire holds hundreds of thousands of distinct CDR3 sequences, with roughly 27% as singletons. The data derive from a study of post-analysis software for immune sequencing data. The study, taken as a whole, reports: Patients showed TRBV5-6, TRBV5-1 and TRBV20-1 among roughly 5 TRBV segments more frequent than in controls. In multiple sclerosis, normalized Chao1 diversity was significantly below that of controls.

The ends were cut back, 0 bases at V and 8 bases at J, with 9 bases in the middle. Germline CDR1 and CDR2: SGHRS and YFSETQ. The CDR3 length is 14 residues. The specimen sequenced was blood. The genes are TRBV5-1 and TRBJ1-6; weak D call: TRBD1 (6 bases). This clonotype was sampled from a girl under 18 with multiple sclerosis. In DNA form, the CDR3 reads TGCGCCAGCAGCTTGGGGGGGGCTGATTCACCCCTCCACTTT. Its translation: CASSLGGADSPLHF.